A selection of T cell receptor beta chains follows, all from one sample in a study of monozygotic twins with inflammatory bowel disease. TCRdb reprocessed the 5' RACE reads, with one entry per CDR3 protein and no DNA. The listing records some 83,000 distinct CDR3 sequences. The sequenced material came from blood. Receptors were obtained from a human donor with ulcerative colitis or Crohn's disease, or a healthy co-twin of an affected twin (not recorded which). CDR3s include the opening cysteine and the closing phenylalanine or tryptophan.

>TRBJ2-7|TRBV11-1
CASSAEVLGEQYF
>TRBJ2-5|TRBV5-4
CASSIRLAEQETQYF
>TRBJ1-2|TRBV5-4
CASSPSSRDHGYTF
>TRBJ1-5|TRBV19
CASSITANQPQHF
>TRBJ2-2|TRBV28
CASRSYRVITGELFF
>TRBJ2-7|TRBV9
CASSAEGQGKDEQYF
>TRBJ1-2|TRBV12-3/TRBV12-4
CASSLSGGDTPLRGYGYTF
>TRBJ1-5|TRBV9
CASSPTDSLNQPQHF
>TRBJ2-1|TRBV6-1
CASRQGKGSYNEQFF
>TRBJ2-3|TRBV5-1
CASSQRQGGSTDTQYF
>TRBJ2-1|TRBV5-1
CASSQPYNEQFF
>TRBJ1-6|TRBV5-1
CASSDEGSPLHF